This T cell receptor beta chain was observed in a study of T cells in Graves' hyperthyroidism and ophthalmopathy. Overall study results and limits: Most thyroid clonotypes with frequency above 0.001 were detected in blood.

RNA transcripts gave rise to amplified TCR beta CDR3 regions. TCR CDR3 regions were first amplified by RT-PCR with HTBI primers. TCRdb ran MiXCR on the multiplex PCR reads and lists one entry per CDR3 protein. The sample shows about 270,000 distinct CDR3 sequences, under 30% of them seen only once. In its sample, this clonotype was seen many times. Antigen: not known. This CDR3 comprises 15 residues. Trimming took off 8 bases at V and 4 bases at J, with 20 bases between the two ends. Germline V gives CDR1 SNHLY, CDR2 FYNNEI. This chain joins TRBV2 and TRBJ1-2, with D unclear. The clonotype was recovered from a man aged 40-55 years with Graves' hyperthyroidism that later progressed to Graves' ophthalmopathy. Sequencing was done on a sample of blood. The CDR3 loop is CASFSPLAGSYGYTF. CDR3 nucleotides: TGTGCCAGCTTCAGCCCATTGGCAGGCTCCTATGGCTACACCTTC.